This TCR beta chain was sequenced for a study of Graves' ophthalmopathy and Graves' hyperthyroidism. Hyperthyroidism patients were newly diagnosed, under 2 months' duration, aged 18 to 65. RNA transcripts yielded amplified TCR beta CDR3 regions. After a first-round RT-PCR with HTBI primers, a second-round multiplex PCR was run. TCRdb ran MiXCR on the multiplex PCR reads and lists one entry per CDR3 protein. Counted here are around 590,000 distinct CDR3 sequences, just under 40% occurring once; the ten biggest clones make up less than 4.5%. Sequenced material: peripheral blood or thyroid tissue (not recorded which). The TCR sequence derives from an adult man with Graves' hyperthyroidism.

The chain's CDR3 is CASSPGRGDYGYTF. As DNA, the CDR3 is TGTGCCAGTAGTCCCGGCAGGGGGGACTATGGCTACACCTTC. The chain carries TRBV19 and TRBJ1-2; 7 nucleotides align to TRBD1. Per the germline V gene, CDR1 is LNHDA and CDR2 is SQIVND (reference sequence). The CDR3 is 14 amino acids. V was clipped by 5 bases and J by 3 bases; unmatched bases: 6.